Sequencing of this TCR beta chain was carried out in a study of blood T cell repertoires in COVID-19. Libraries were prepared by immunoSEQ multiplex PCR; TCRdb keeps only in-frame clonotypes and omits some of them. The data contain roughly 24,000 clones, about 76% of them singletons. The germline V gene has CDR1 WSHSY and CDR2 SAAADI. The CDR3 has 16 amino acids. V dropped 3 bases and J dropped 4; count of bases not matched to a gene: 7. Sequenced: peripheral blood. The receptor comes from an elderly man with active or convalescent COVID-19. The chain recombines TRBV10-2 with TRBJ2-3; 10 nucleotides line up with TRBD2. Here the CDR3 DNA reads TGCGCCAGCAGTGATCCAACTAGCGGGAAGGCAGATACGCAGTATTTT. This sequence encodes CASSDPTSGKADTQYF.